Listed here is a single T cell receptor (beta chain). Its matching antigen is unknown. Patients showing uncontrolled infection, other autoimmune disease, pregnancy or lactation were ineligible. Out of over 7.5 ml of fresh peripheral blood came the PBMCs. The data stem from a study of T cells in Graves' hyperthyroidism and ophthalmopathy. Study-level information: Blood was drawn when the patient was first diagnosed and still untreated. Notes on the study in general: Most thyroid-expanded clonotypes above 0.001 were also found in blood.

RNA transcripts were the template for amplifying TCR beta CDR3 regions. TCR CDR3 underwent first-round RT-PCR with the HTBI primer set. TCRdb analysed the multiplex PCR reads with MiXCR anew, one entry per CDR3 protein. The sample has some 370,000 distinct CDR3 sequences, more than 12% seen once; the top ten hold 25% to 30%. Trimming cost V 4 bases and J 6 bases; bases outside gene matches: 7. The germline CDR1 and CDR2 sequences are MDHEN and SYDVKM. The CDR3 is 15 residues long. Sequences were obtained from blood. The clonotype comes from a man aged 50-59 years with Graves' ophthalmopathy. The rearrangement uses TRBV28 and TRBJ2-7; 12 bases agree with TRBD1. CDR3 in amino acids: CASSSPGQGAGEQYF. For the CDR3, the DNA is TGTGCCAGCAGTTCACCGGGACAGGGGGCGGGCGAGCAGTACTTC.